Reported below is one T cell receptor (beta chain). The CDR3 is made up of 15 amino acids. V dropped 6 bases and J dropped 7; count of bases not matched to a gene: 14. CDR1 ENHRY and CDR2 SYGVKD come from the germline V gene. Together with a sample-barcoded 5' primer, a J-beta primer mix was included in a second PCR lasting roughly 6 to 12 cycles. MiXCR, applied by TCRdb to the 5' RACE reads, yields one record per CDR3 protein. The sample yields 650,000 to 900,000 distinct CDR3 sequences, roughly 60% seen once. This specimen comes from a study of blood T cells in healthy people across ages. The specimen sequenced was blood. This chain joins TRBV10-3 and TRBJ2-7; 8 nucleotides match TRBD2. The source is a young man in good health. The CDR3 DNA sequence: TGTGCCATCAGCGGACGGGAGGGTCAAGGGGAAGAGCAGTACTTC. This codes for CAISGREGQGEEQYF.